The sequence of this T cell receptor beta chain was determined in a study of identical twins. Through template switching, a universal primer site was introduced, and the cDNA contained unique molecular identifiers. TCRdb re-derived calls from the 5' RACE reads in MiXCR, one entry per CDR3 protein. The table lists 300,000 to 400,000 distinct CDR3 sequences, about 12% of them singletons, with just over 7% in the top ten. The germline V and J ends were trimmed by 3 bases and 1 base, with 9 bases remaining between them. This CDR3 is 14 amino acids long. Germline CDR1 PRHDT, CDR2 FYEKMQ (reference sequence). The data also belong to a second study, concerning yellow fever vaccine responses in identical twins.

Sequencing input: CD8+ T cells sorted from blood. J is TRBJ1-1 and V is TRBV13, with D perhaps TRBD1 (5 bases). The source is a woman aged 18 to 35 in good health. CDR3 coding DNA: TGTGCCAGCAGCTTTCTGGGGGGGAACACTGAAGCTTTCTTT. Its protein is CASSFLGGNTEAFF.